The next 20 T cell receptor beta chains were all read from a single sample in a study of vaccination and CD4 T cells after COVID-19. Their cognate antigens are unknown. The Oncomine TCR Beta short-read assay was what sequenced the DNA obtained from cultured CD4+ T cells. Each CDR3 protein is one row after TCRdb ran MiXCR on the PCR reads. The data hold about 15,000 distinct CDR3 sequences, with approximately 40% observed a single time. Specified treatment: roughly 10-day PBMC culture with coronavirus spike peptide pools or control peptides (ViraFEST assay). Sample: CD4+ T cells from blood, cultured in vitro, taken before SARS-CoV-2 vaccination. The receptor set was obtained from a human donor who had recovered from COVID-19.

CDR3 nucleotides: TGCAGTGCTAGTCTCTCTCCGGGGGCTAACTATGGCTACACCTTC. It is translated as CSASLSPGANYGYTF. This chain joins TRBV20-1 and TRBJ1-2; the D gene is possibly TRBD1 (5 bases). Trimming stripped 3 bases from V and 0 bases from J, with 14 bases between. This CDR3 is built from 15 residues. From germline, CDR1 is DFQATT and CDR2 SNEGSKA (reference sequence).

CDR3 region: CATSSTRLGASGANVLTF. The CDR3 DNA reads as TGTGCCACCAGCTCGACACGGTTAGGGGCATCGGGGGCCAACGTCCTGACTTTC. The gene calls are TRBV15 and TRBJ2-6; maybe TRBD1 (5 bases). From germline, CDR1 is LNHNV and CDR2 YYDKDF (reference sequence). With 5 bases removed from V and 4 bases from J, the gap between germline ends came to 21 bases. This CDR3 spans 18 amino acids.

For the CDR3, the DNA is TGTGCCAGCAGACACAGGGGGGGCACAGATACGCAGTATTTT. Its protein is CASRHRGGTDTQYF. V usage is TRBV6-2 or TRBV6-3 and J usage is TRBJ2-3; 8 bases are a match to TRBD1. The V and J ends lost 6 bases and 1 base, in that order; junction bases with no gene match: 3. The CDR3 contains 14 residues. The germline V gene has CDR1 MNHEY and CDR2 SVGEGT.

V gene TRBV7-2 combines with J gene TRBJ2-5; 8 bases fit TRBD2. The V segment lost 3 bases and the J segment 7 bases; nucleotides outside the gene matches: 10. The CDR3 is 15 amino acids. The V gene's germline CDR1 is SGHTA and CDR2 FQGNSA. The CDR3 loop is CASSFGDGGVTTQYF. In DNA form, the CDR3 reads TGTGCCAGCAGCTTTGGGGACGGGGGGGTAACGACCCAGTACTTC. Full variable domain (remainder filled in from reference TRBV7-2 and TRBJ2-5): GAGVSQSPSNKVTEKGKDVELRCDPISGHTALYWYRQSLGQGLEFLIYFQGNSAPDKSGLPSDRFSAERTGGSVSTLTIQRTQQEDSAVYLCASSFGDGGVTTQYFGPGTRLLVL.

This clonotype has only a few counts. This chain joins TRBV7-9 and TRBJ1-1; tentative D call: TRBD1 (5 bases). The CDR3 loop spans 15 amino acids. Between the trimmed V and J ends, which lost 3 bases and 5 bases, there was a span of 16 bases. CDR1 and CDR2 from the germline V gene are SEHNR and FQNEAQ (reference sequence). CDR3 loop: CASSFEGSGGTEAFF. DNA of the CDR3: TGTGCCAGCAGCTTCGAGGGGTCGGGGGGGACTGAAGCTTTCTTT. Variable domain in full (rest from reference TRBV7-9 and TRBJ1-1): DTGVSQNPRHKITKRGQNVTFRCDPISEHNRLYWYRQTLGQGPEFLTYFQNEAQLEKSRLLSDRFSAERPKGSFSTLEIQRTEQGDSAMYLCASSFEGSGGTEAFFGQGTRLTVV.

The rearrangement links TRBV12-3 or TRBV12-4 to TRBJ2-3; tentative D call: TRBD1 (5 bases). This CDR3 spans 16 amino acids. Trimming took 4 bases from V and 2 from J, leaving 16 bases between them. The CDR3: CASSWTSRRATDTQYF. The DNA of the CDR3 is TGTGCCAGCAGTTGGACATCCCGACGGGCCACAGATACGCAGTATTTT.

The J gene is TRBJ1-6, the V gene TRBV15, with 9 bases identical to TRBD1. V dropped 3 bases and J dropped 13; count of bases not matched to a gene: 10. The CDR3 has 15 amino acids. Germline CDR1 is LNHNV and CDR2 is YYDKDF (reference sequence). The DNA for the CDR3 is TGTGCCACCAGCAGGGCAGGGACAGGGAAGTTTCCCCTCCACTTT. The encoded protein is CATSRAGTGKFPLHF.

The rearrangement links TRBV7-9 to TRBJ2-3, with 7 bases matching TRBD2. The CDR3 is 16 residues long. Germline lookup yields CDR1 SEHNR and CDR2 FQNEAQ (reference sequence). The V gene end was trimmed by 5 bases and the J gene end by 6 bases; junction bases not matched to a gene: 14. CDR3 region: CASSNQAGLRADTQYF. DNA of the CDR3: TGTGCCAGCAGCAACCAAGCGGGACTGAGAGCCGATACGCAGTATTTT.

The DNA for the CDR3 is TGTGCCAGCAGTGGCCGGGACAGCTTGAACACTGAAGCTTTCTTT. Translated, it gives CASSGRDSLNTEAFF. The rearrangement joins TRBV2 to TRBJ1-1, with 7 positions matching TRBD1. Germline CDR1 SNHLY, CDR2 FYNNEI. V lost 4 bases and J lost 0; bases outside the gene matches: 5. The CDR3 runs to 15 residues.

The chain has TRBV30 and TRBJ1-5; tentatively, D is TRBD1 (5 bases). This CDR3 contains 13 residues. V was clipped by 5 bases and J by 6 bases, with 14 bases between them. CDR1 and CDR2 (germline): GTSNPN, SVGIG (reference sequence). This chain's CDR3 is CAWGRGRTQPQHF. The CDR3 nucleotides read TGTGCCTGGGGACGGGGGAGGACTCAGCCCCAGCATTTT.

This clonotype was seen only once. The chain uses TRBV11-2 and TRBJ1-3; 8 bases are a match to TRBD1. Germline V gene sequence: CDR1 SGHAT, CDR2 FQNNGV. The CDR3 is made up of 13 amino acids. Trimming removed 6 bases from V and 2 bases from J; junction bases left unmatched: 0. The CDR3 loop is CASRQGAGNTIYF. CDR3 DNA: TGTGCCAGCAGACAGGGGGCTGGAAACACCATATATTTT.

V usage is TRBV19 and J usage is TRBJ1-1, with D tentatively TRBD1 (6 bases). V lost 6 bases and J lost 6, with 14 bases in between. The length of the CDR3 is 13 residues. CDR1 and CDR2 (germline): LNHDA, SQIVND (reference sequence). The CDR3: CASSNREVAEAFF. The CDR3 DNA is TGTGCCAGTAGCAACAGGGAGGTCGCTGAAGCTTTCTTT.

The sample holds a few counts of this clonotype. The CDR3 loop is CSARALGTGRTDTQYF. The CDR3 DNA reads as TGCAGTGCTAGAGCTTTGGGGACAGGTCGCACAGATACGCAGTATTTT. The chain has TRBV20-1 and TRBJ2-3, with TRBD1 matching over 8 bases. Losses at the gene ends were 1 base for V and 1 base for J; bases not matched to a gene: 7. There are 16 residues in the CDR3. Germline V gene sequence: CDR1 DFQATT, CDR2 SNEGSKA (reference sequence).

This clonotype was seen only a few times. This chain connects TRBV20-1 to TRBJ2-1; 11 positions agree with TRBD2. Germline V gene sequence: CDR1 DFQATT, CDR2 SNEGSKA (reference sequence). The CDR3 length is 15 residues. V was clipped by 6 bases and J by 7 bases; unmatched bases: 11. The CDR3 sequence is CSAQDSASGRNEQFF. The CDR3 region has the DNA TGCAGTGCCCAAGATAGTGCTAGCGGGAGGAATGAGCAGTTCTTC.

This clonotype was seen only a few times. This chain uses TRBV7-9 with TRBJ1-2; the match to TRBD1 covers 9 bases. The CDR3 length is 15 residues. Germline V gene sequence: CDR1 SEHNR, CDR2 FQNEAQ (reference sequence). J was trimmed by 8 bases and V by 2 bases; bases with no gene match: 9. The CDR3 nucleotides read TGTGCCAGCAGCTTACCACTACAGGGGGCTGGGGGCTACACCTTC. It codes for CASSLPLQGAGGYTF.

The V and J genes are TRBV5-1 and TRBJ2-6, with 7 bases that match TRBD1. Looked up from germline, CDR1 is SGHRS and CDR2 is YFSETQ. The junction had 3 bases not matched to a gene; V was cut back by 0 bases and J by 0 bases. This CDR3 is built from 17 residues. In DNA, the CDR3 is TGCGCCAGCAGCTTGGAAGAGGGGGCCTCTGGGGCCAACGTCCTGACTTTC. As protein: CASSLEEGASGANVLTF.

The J gene is TRBJ2-5, the V gene TRBV7-2, with TRBD1 matching over 7 bases. The V gene end was trimmed by 0 bases and the J gene end by 4 bases; junction bases not matched to a gene: 5. The CDR3 length is 15 residues. CDR1 and CDR2 (germline): SGHTA, FQGNSA. The CDR3, as DNA: TGTGCCAGCAGCTTAGCGACGGGGACAGTAGAGACCCAGTACTTC. Translated: CASSLATGTVETQYF.

This chain uses TRBV18 with TRBJ1-1, with TRBD1 matching 9 bases. The CDR3 covers 15 residues. Germline lookup yields CDR1 KGHSH and CDR2 LQKENI. Trimming removed 6 bases from V and 4 bases from J; junction bases left unmatched: 9. The CDR3 here is CASSPGTGRATEAFF. The CDR3 DNA reads as TGTGCCAGCTCCCCAGGGACAGGGAGAGCCACTGAAGCTTTCTTT.

Relative to its sample, this clonotype is medium-sized. The gene calls are TRBV6-5 and TRBJ1-2, with D possibly matching TRBD1 (6 bases). Trimming cost V 2 bases and J 8 bases, with 9 bases left between them. Germline lookup yields CDR1 MNHEY and CDR2 SVGAGI. The CDR3 consists of 12 residues. The CDR3 nucleotides read TGTGCCAGCAGTTACCGGGGGGCCGGCTACACCTTC. Translated, it gives CASSYRGAGYTF.

This clonotype was found once. The V gene is TRBV19, the J gene TRBJ2-1; 8 nucleotides align to TRBD2. The CDR3 sequence is 16 residues long. The V segment lost 3 bases and the J segment 3 bases; nucleotides outside the gene matches: 7. The germline CDR1 and CDR2 sequences are LNHDA and SQIVND (reference sequence). The CDR3 DNA follows: TGTGCCAGTAGTATTAGCGGGGAAGCCTACTACAATGAGCAGTTCTTC. It codes for CASSISGEAYYNEQFF.